This is a list of T cell receptor beta chains from one sample in a study of T cell clonotyping in hematopoietic cell transplantation. The data were produced by immunoSEQ multiplex PCR, yet TCRdb's version contains in-frame clones alone and is incomplete. This table has around 15,000 clones, 80% to 95% appearing once. Sequenced: peripheral blood mononuclear cells. The receptors originated from a man in his forties or fifties in good health. Some clones in this sample may be carry-over from other donors' samples. Each CDR3 is given with its conserved first and last residue. D genes are given only for firm matches. Clone size appears in some rows only: once, few, many, or a class for an expanded clone.

J: TRBJ2-7; size: .; D: .; V: TRBV5-8; DNA: TGTGCCAGCAGCCTGGTATTGGCCAACTACGAGCAGTACTTC; CDR3: CASSLVLANYEQYF
J: TRBJ2-6; size: .; D: .; V: TRBV7-2; DNA: TGTGCCAGCAGCTCCCCAGGGTTCGGGGCCAACGTCCTGACTTTC; CDR3: CASSSPGFGANVLTF
J: TRBJ2-3; size: .; D: .; V: TRBV11-3; DNA: TGTGCCAGCAGCTTAGGGTCTTGGCTAGCGCTTTCAGATACGCAGTATTTT; CDR3: CASSLGSWLALSDTQYF
J: TRBJ2-7; size: .; D: .; V: TRBV30; DNA: TGTGCCTGGAGTGTAAACGAGCAGTACTTC; CDR3: CAWSVNEQYF
J: TRBJ2-1; size: .; D: TRBD2; V: TRBV7-3; DNA: TGTGCCAGCAGCTTAATGGGGAGGCTAGCGGGAGAAAGTCGGGGCTTCAATGAGCAGTTCTTC; CDR3: CASSLMGRLAGESRGFNEQFF
J: TRBJ2-7; size: .; D: TRBD2; V: TRBV6-1; DNA: TGTGCCAGCAGTGCCTCAGCGGGAGGAGCCTACGAGCAGTACTTC; CDR3: CASSASAGGAYEQYF
J: TRBJ2-7; size: .; D: .; V: TRBV4-1; DNA: TGCGCCAGCAGCCAAGATCCGACTACCGGATACGAGCAGTACTTC; CDR3: CASSQDPTTGYEQYF
J: TRBJ2-1; size: .; D: TRBD2; V: TRBV7-2; DNA: TGTGCCAGCAGCGCCCAGGGACTAGCGGGAGAGGAGCAGTTCTTC; CDR3: CASSAQGLAGEEQFF
J: TRBJ1-1; size: .; D: .; V: TRBV5-6; DNA: TGTGCCAGCAGCTTGACCGGGGTAAACACTGAGGCTTTCTTT; CDR3: CASSLTGVNTEAFF
J: TRBJ2-1; size: once; D: TRBD2; V: TRBV7-9; DNA: TGTGCCAGCAGCTCGACTAGCTCAAATGAGCAGTTCTTC; CDR3: CASSSTSSNEQFF
J: TRBJ2-7; size: .; D: TRBD2; V: TRBV11-2; DNA: TGTGCCAGCAGCTTAGGACTAGCGGGAGACGAGCAGTACTTC; CDR3: CASSLGLAGDEQYF
J: TRBJ1-5; size: .; D: .; V: TRBV2; DNA: TGTGCCACCCGACAGGACAATCAGCCCCAGCATTTT; CDR3: CATRQDNQPQHF
J: TRBJ1-6; size: .; D: .; V: TRBV7-2; DNA: TGTGCCAGCAGCTTGGATTCACCCCTCCACTTT; CDR3: CASSLDSPLHF
J: TRBJ2-7; size: .; D: .; V: TRBV5-6; DNA: TGTGCCAGCAGCTTGGATTACGAGCAGTACTTC; CDR3: CASSLDYEQYF
J: TRBJ2-7; size: .; D: TRBD1; V: TRBV7-6; DNA: TGTGCCAGCAGCTTAGAGCCCCCCGGGACAGGACACTACGAGCAGTACTTC; CDR3: CASSLEPPGTGHYEQYF
J: TRBJ2-3; size: .; D: TRBD1; V: TRBV11-3; DNA: TGTGCCGTAAATGGCGGACAGGGATACACAGATACGCAGTATTTT; CDR3: CAVNGGQGYTDTQYF
J: TRBJ1-5; size: few; D: .; V: TRBV6-6; DNA: TGTGCCACCTGGCGGGCGCAGGGCAATCAGCCCCAGCATTTT; CDR3: CATWRAQGNQPQHF
J: TRBJ1-4; size: .; D: TRBD1; V: TRBV25-1; DNA: TGTGCCAGCAGTGAGTGGCAGGGGGCAACTAATGAAAAACTGTTTTTT; CDR3: CASSEWQGATNEKLFF
J: TRBJ1-5; size: .; D: .; V: TRBV7-6; DNA: TGTGCCAGCAGCTGGAGTAGCAATCAGCCCCAGCATTTT; CDR3: CASSWSSNQPQHF
J: TRBJ2-6; size: .; D: TRBD1; V: TRBV28; DNA: TGTGCCAGCAGATCCGACAGGGGCCCACAGGGTGGGGCCAACGTCCTGACTTTC; CDR3: CASRSDRGPQGGANVLTF
J: TRBJ2-5; size: .; D: .; V: TRBV6-5; DNA: TGTGCCAGCAGTTCTACTAGGTTGGAGACCCAGTACTTC; CDR3: CASSSTRLETQYF
J: TRBJ2-7; size: .; D: .; V: TRBV7-2; DNA: TGTGCCAGCAGCTTACGGATGGGGGGCAGCTCCTACGAGCAGTACTTC; CDR3: CASSLRMGGSSYEQYF
J: TRBJ1-1; size: .; D: .; V: TRBV28; DNA: TGTGCCAGCAGTATCCGGGGACGGGGGTTGAACACTGAAGCTTTCTTT; CDR3: CASSIRGRGLNTEAFF
J: TRBJ1-5; size: .; D: .; V: TRBV6-6; DNA: TGTGCCAGCAGCAGGGCGAATCAGCCCCAGCATTTT; CDR3: CASSRANQPQHF
J: TRBJ2-3; size: .; D: TRBD1; V: TRBV14; DNA: TGTGCCAGCAGCCTATCTCGGGACAGGACGACAGATACGCAGTATTTT; CDR3: CASSLSRDRTTDTQYF
J: TRBJ2-7; size: .; D: .; V: TRBV19; DNA: TGTGCCAGTAGTATAGATCGGGACCCCTTCTACGAGCAGTACTTC; CDR3: CASSIDRDPFYEQYF
J: TRBJ2-7; size: .; D: .; V: TRBV11-2; DNA: TGTGCCAGCAGCCCCAGACAGATCTACGAGCAGTACTTC; CDR3: CASSPRQIYEQYF
J: TRBJ1-5; size: .; D: TRBD1; V: TRBV14; DNA: TGTGCCAGCAGCCAGACAGGGCGTAATCAGCCCCAGCATTTT; CDR3: CASSQTGRNQPQHF
J: TRBJ2-3; size: .; D: TRBD2; V: TRBV7-2; DNA: TGTGCCAGCAGGGGTCTAGCGGGGATCACAGATACGCAGTATTTT; CDR3: CASRGLAGITDTQYF
J: TRBJ1-2; size: .; D: TRBD1; V: TRBV6-5; DNA: TGTGCCAGCAGTAGGCAGGGGGCGTCCTATGGCTACACCTTC; CDR3: CASSRQGASYGYTF
J: TRBJ2-7; size: .; D: .; V: TRBV30; DNA: TGTGCCTGGGGAGATAGGGGCTACGAGCAGTACTTC; CDR3: CAWGDRGYEQYF
J: TRBJ2-7; size: .; D: .; V: TRBV6-5; DNA: TGTGCCAGCAGCCGCAGGGCAGGCCCGGAGCAGTACTTC; CDR3: CASSRRAGPEQYF
J: TRBJ1-1; size: .; D: .; V: TRBV7-3; DNA: TGTGCCAGCAGCTTAGGGACGAACACTGAAGCTTTCTTT; CDR3: CASSLGTNTEAFF
J: TRBJ2-3; size: once; D: TRBD2; V: TRBV28; DNA: TGTGCCAGCAGTTTTCTAGCGGGAGGGCGGCTTACAGATACGCAGTATTTT; CDR3: CASSFLAGGRLTDTQYF
J: TRBJ2-7; size: .; D: TRBD2; V: TRBV30; DNA: TGTGCCTGGGGCGGGAGGGGGTACGAGCAGTACTTC; CDR3: CAWGGRGYEQYF
J: TRBJ1-2; size: .; D: .; V: TRBV20-1; DNA: TGCAGTGCTCCCCAAAACGGCTACACCTTC; CDR3: CSAPQNGYTF
J: TRBJ1-1; size: .; D: TRBD1; V: TRBV2; DNA: TGTGCCAGCAGCGTCCCGGGACAGGGGTATTCCACTGAAGCTTTCTTT; CDR3: CASSVPGQGYSTEAFF
J: TRBJ1-1; size: once; D: .; V: TRBV19; DNA: TGTGCCAGTAGTATAGCAAACAGATTCACTGAAGCTTTCTTT; CDR3: CASSIANRFTEAFF
J: TRBJ2-5; size: .; D: .; V: TRBV6-5; DNA: TGTGCCAGCAGTTACTTTGGGGGCCAAGAGACCCAGTACTTC; CDR3: CASSYFGGQETQYF
J: TRBJ1-2; size: .; D: .; V: TRBV7-9; DNA: TGTGCCAGCAGCAAGGGGCAAGGAAATAACTATGGCTACACCTTC; CDR3: CASSKGQGNNYGYTF
J: TRBJ1-2; size: .; D: .; V: TRBV2; DNA: TGTGCCAGCAGTGAGGCACAGGGCCGCGGCTACACCTTC; CDR3: CASSEAQGRGYTF
J: TRBJ1-5; size: few; D: .; V: TRBV2; DNA: TGTGCCAGCATGGTCAGTCCCAATCAGCCCCAGCATTTT; CDR3: CASMVSPNQPQHF
J: TRBJ2-2; size: once; D: .; V: TRBV2; DNA: TGTGCCAGCAGTGATGGTCTCGTCCTTAACACCGGGGAGCTGTTTTTT; CDR3: CASSDGLVLNTGELFF
J: TRBJ1-6; size: few; D: .; V: TRBV6-1; DNA: TGTGCCAGCAGTGAACCCACAGAAATCTCACCCCTCCACTTT; CDR3: CASSEPTEISPLHF
J: TRBJ2-7; size: .; D: TRBD2; V: TRBV7-9; DNA: TGTGCCAGCAGCTCTGGGACTAGCTCCTACGAGCAGTACTTC; CDR3: CASSSGTSSYEQYF
J: TRBJ1-2; size: .; D: TRBD1; V: TRBV29-1; DNA: TGCAGCGCACAGGGGGATGGCTACACCTTC; CDR3: CSAQGDGYTF
J: TRBJ2-7; size: .; D: TRBD2; V: TRBV6-5; DNA: TGTGCCAGCAGTTACGGGACTAGCGGCTACGAGCAGTACTTC; CDR3: CASSYGTSGYEQYF
J: TRBJ1-5; size: .; D: .; V: TRBV27; DNA: TGTGCCAGCAGTTTCTCTAGCAATCAGCCCCAGCATTTT; CDR3: CASSFSSNQPQHF